This TCR beta chain was captured in a study of cytomegalovirus exposure and HLA in healthy donors. Across the whole study: When 350 to 400 donors were genotyped, approximately 81% of them were found to fall in the Caucasian-associated ancestry cluster. Findings and limits, study-wide: An analysis was carried out later, and it reportedly showed fewer N-insertions in an Asian-associated ancestry cluster than the approximately 710-donor mean. Previously analyzed data showed that most TCR beta V segments were productive at a frequency of about 87% or about 30%.

It was with 60 Vbeta and 13 Jbeta primers that the PCR ran. Method: immunoSEQ multiplex PCR; TCRdb's copy keeps in-frame clones and lacks some. This sample carries 150,000 to 200,000 clones, roughly 76% of them seen once, and the ten largest clones take over 1.1%. This clone showed up just a few times. No antigen is known for it. Germline CDR1 is LNHDA and CDR2 is SQIVND (reference sequence). The V end was cut by 0 bases, the J end by 0 bases, with 6 bases between. This CDR3 is built from 15 residues. The chain is built from TRBV19 and TRBJ1-5; D uncertain. Specimen: PBMCs. The sequence derives from a man between 60 and 75 years old in good health and CMV-seronegative. CDR3 amino acids: CASSIDYYSNQPQHF. CDR3 nucleotide sequence: TGTGCCAGTAGTATAGATTACTATAGCAATCAGCCCCAGCATTTT.